This T cell receptor (beta chain) was observed in a study of blood T cell repertoires in COVID-19. Whole-study context: Spain, Italy and the United States supplied samples that represented acute and convalescent COVID-19.

Method: immunoSEQ multiplex PCR; TCRdb's copy keeps in-frame clones and lacks some. The sample consists of some 150,000 clones, more than 80% of them appearing once. The CDR3 consists of 15 residues. V shed 2 bases and J 6 bases; nucleotides not matched to a gene: 5. Germline loops: CDR1 GTSNPN, CDR2 SVGIG (reference sequence). The source material was peripheral blood. The chain employs TRBV30 and TRBJ2-1; 12 bases line up with TRBD2. This sequence was found in a woman between 40 and 55 years old with acute or convalescent COVID-19. The chain's CDR3 is CAWSHLAGGPNEQFF. In DNA form, the CDR3 reads TGTGCCTGGAGTCATCTAGCGGGAGGGCCCAATGAGCAGTTCTTC. Based on the CDR3 plus reference TRBV30 and TRBJ2-1, the full variable domain is SQTIHQWPATLVQPVGSPLSLECTVEGTSNPNLYWYRQAAGRGLQLLFYSVGIGQISSEVPQNLSASRPQDRQFILSSKKLLLSDSGFYLCAWSHLAGGPNEQFFGPGTRLTVL.